This TCR beta chain appears in the sequencing data of a study of cytomegalovirus exposure and HLA in healthy donors. Study-wide results and caveats: HLA restriction was apparent for most CMV-associated TCR beta chains in a later analysis. Reports indicated that the classifier achieved high specificity and sensitivity in diagnosing cytomegalovirus status.

PCR employed 60 Vbeta and 13 Jbeta primers. Repertoires were generated with immunoSEQ multiplex PCR, while TCRdb's copy carries only in-frame clones and drops some. Of more than 95,000 clones listed, around three quarters are singletons. A word on this clone: What it binds is unknown.

V was pared by 3 bases and J by 7 bases, with 17 bases between. The germline V gene has CDR1 SGHRS and CDR2 YFSETQ. This CDR3 has 15 residues. The rearrangement links TRBV5-1 to TRBJ2-1; a possible D gene is TRBD2 (5 bases). The TCR sequence derives from a man aged 45-60 years in good health and CMV-seropositive. Sequencing was performed on PBMCs. CDR3: CASSSPGTVRNEQFF. The CDR3, as DNA: TGCGCCAGCAGCTCGCCGGGAACCGTACGGAATGAGCAGTTCTTC.